The present T cell receptor (beta chain) was sequenced within a study of blood T cell repertoires in COVID-19. About the study: Sources were T cells, B-cell-depleted T cells, or PBMCs; the material itself was cDNA or gDNA.

Using immunoSEQ multiplex PCR, the repertoire was profiled, and TCRdb retains in-frame clones only, with some absent. The sample has about 65,000 clones; 65% to 90% are singletons. Seattle researchers signed up patients amid active infection and tracked them longitudinally. This receptor was identified in a man aged 50-60 years with COVID-19, enrolled during active disease. The sample taken for sequencing was peripheral blood.

CDR3 DNA: TGTGCCAGCAGCTTAGCCCGGGACAGCACCTACGAGCAGTACTTC. Its translation: CASSLARDSTYEQYF. The genes are TRBV7-2 and TRBJ2-7; 7 nucleotides match TRBD1. Germline values: CDR1 SGHTA, CDR2 FQGNSA. The V gene end was trimmed by 0 bases and the J gene end by 2 bases; junction bases not matched to a gene: 4. This CDR3 has 15 amino acids.